This paragraph reports one T cell receptor beta chain. Some clones are missing from TCRdb's copy, which holds only in-frame ones; the method was immunoSEQ multiplex PCR. The data hold 45,000 to 50,000 clones, with around 89% observed a single time. The data were taken from a study of blood T cell repertoires in COVID-19. CDR3 length equals 12 residues. V was cut by 7 bases and J by 2 bases, with 9 bases left in between. Germline V gene data show CDR1 as SGHVS and CDR2 as FQNEAQ. The rearrangement links TRBV7-8 to TRBJ2-7; unclear D gene. The sequencing sample was made of peripheral blood. The TCR was taken from a man aged 45 to 65 with active COVID-19. CDR3 region: CASTLNPYEQYF. DNA of the CDR3: TGTGCCAGCACCCTAAATCCCTACGAGCAGTACTTC.